Listed below are T cell receptor beta chains from one sample, sequenced in a study of T cell responses to AZD1222 COVID-19 vaccine. TCRdb's copy holds only in-frame clones and misses some; the assay was immunoSEQ multiplex PCR. The sample holds around 160,000 clones; approximately 91% are singletons and the top ten take 5.5%. Material: peripheral blood, obtained on day 0 of AZD1222 vaccination. These receptors originate from an adult in good health. The CDR3 runs from the conserved cysteine through the conserved F or W. A D gene is named only where the DNA matches it firmly. Some rows mark clone size as missing; the rest say once, few, many or name a class of expanded clone.

v_gene	j_gene	d_gene	abundance	CDR3nt	CDR3aa
TRBV25-1	TRBJ2-7	.	.	TGTGCCAGCAGTGCCCCGGAAGGGGGAGGACACTACGAGCAGTACTTC	CASSAPEGGGHYEQYF
TRBV27	TRBJ1-6	.	.	TGTGCCAGCAGCCTGGGGGACGGACTCTTCCTGGGGCCCTATAATTCACCCCTCCACTTT	CASSLGDGLFLGPYNSPLHF
TRBV29-1	TRBJ2-3	TRBD2	.	TGCAGCGGCCTAGTTAGCGGGACGGGAGCAGATACGCAGTATTTT	CSGLVSGTGADTQYF
TRBV11-2	TRBJ1-5	TRBD1	.	TGTGCCAGCAGCCTTACGACAGGGGATCAGCCCCAGCATTTT	CASSLTTGDQPQHF
TRBV7-2	TRBJ2-1	.	.	TGTGCCAGCAGCACCCGCGTTGGAGGAGGGGGCAATGAGCAGTTCTTC	CASSTRVGGGGNEQFF
TRBV2	TRBJ1-2	.	.	TGTGCCAGCAGTGGGAGAGCGGGCGTAACTTCATATGGCTACACCTTC	CASSGRAGVTSYGYTF
TRBV7-7	TRBJ2-5	TRBD2	.	TGTGCCAGCAGCCCGGGACTAGCGGGAACGAGGGAGACCCAGTACTTC	CASSPGLAGTRETQYF
TRBV9	TRBJ2-3	TRBD2	.	TGTGCCAGCAGTTCGGGAGGGACAGATACGCAGTATTTT	CASSSGGTDTQYF
TRBV7-2	TRBJ1-1	.	.	TGTGCCAGTACACAGGGTTTGAACACTGAAGCTTTCTTT	CASTQGLNTEAFF
TRBV6-2/TRBV6-3	TRBJ1-5	.	few	TGTGCCAGCAGTTACTCAGGCCTTCAGCCCCAGCATTTT	CASSYSGLQPQHF
TRBV30	TRBJ1-5	.	.	TGTGCCTGGAGTACCCAGGGCAATCAGCCCCAGCATTTT	CAWSTQGNQPQHF
TRBV18	TRBJ1-1	.	.	TGTGCCAGCTCACCGAGTCTCCAGATGAACACTGAAGCTTTCTTT	CASSPSLQMNTEAFF
TRBV6-6	TRBJ1-6	.	.	TGTGCCAGCAGTTCGGCGAACTCACCCCTCCACTTT	CASSSANSPLHF
TRBV5-5	TRBJ1-4	.	.	TGTGCCAGCAGCCGGGAATTGAGAAATGAAAAACTGTTTTTT	CASSRELRNEKLFF
TRBV5-1	TRBJ1-1	.	.	TGCGCCAGCAGGAGAGGGGACACTGAAGCTTTCTTT	CASRRGDTEAFF
TRBV9	TRBJ2-5	.	.	TGTGCCAGCAGCGTAGGCCCACAGGGATCCGGCCAAGAGACCCAGTACTTC	CASSVGPQGSGQETQYF
TRBV4-3	TRBJ1-5	.	.	TGCGCCAGCAGCCTAAGACGAGGCGAGCAGCCCCAGCATTTT	CASSLRRGEQPQHF
TRBV11-2	TRBJ2-1	.	.	TGTGCCAGCAGCTTGGCCGGACGTGGCGGCCATGAGCAGTTCTTC	CASSLAGRGGHEQFF
TRBV6-5	TRBJ2-7	.	once	TGTGCCAGCACCCTCGACCCCCCGTACGAGCAGTACTTC	CASTLDPPYEQYF
TRBV27	TRBJ1-3	.	.	TGTGCCAGCAGGTCACAGGGATCCATATATTTT	CASRSQGSIYF
TRBV12-3/TRBV12-4	TRBJ1-2	.	.	TGTGCCAGCAGTTTGCAACAGGGTAATGGCTACACCTTC	CASSLQQGNGYTF
TRBV9	TRBJ1-2	TRBD1	.	TGTGCCAGCAGCCTACAGGGGATGGGGCCCCAGGATGGCTACACCTTC	CASSLQGMGPQDGYTF
TRBV6-2/TRBV6-3	TRBJ1-1	.	.	TGTGCCAGCAGTTCATGGCTCCATGAAGCTTTCTTT	CASSSWLHEAFF
TRBV2	TRBJ2-1	.	.	TGTGCCAGCAGTGAAGGGGGGAGCTCCTACAATGAGCAGTTCTTC	CASSEGGSSYNEQFF
TRBV19	TRBJ2-1	TRBD2	.	TGTGCCAGTAGTATCCCCAGCGGGGCATACAATGAGCAGTTCTTC	CASSIPSGAYNEQFF
TRBV4-3	TRBJ2-7	TRBD1	.	TGCGCCAGCAGCCCGGGACAGGGGGCGGGTGAGCAGTACTTC	CASSPGQGAGEQYF
TRBV21-1	TRBJ1-1	.	many	TGTGCCAGCAGCAAGTCGGCGGGGAACACTGAAGCTTTCTTT	CASSKSAGNTEAFF
TRBV11-2	TRBJ1-1	TRBD1	.	TGTGCCAGCAGCTATTCGACAGGGGGTACCCCTATGAACACTGAAGCTTTCTTT	CASSYSTGGTPMNTEAFF
TRBV30	TRBJ2-1	TRBD1	.	TGTGCCTGGGCGGGACAGGGGGCGAATGAGCAGTTCTTC	CAWAGQGANEQFF
TRBV7-9	TRBJ2-5	.	.	TGTGCCAGCAGAACGGGGAGACAAGAGACCCAGTACTTC	CASRTGRQETQYF
TRBV6-4	TRBJ2-1	.	.	TGTGCCAGCAGTGACCAGAGATACAATGAGCAGTTCTTC	CASSDQRYNEQFF
TRBV19	TRBJ1-5	TRBD1	.	TGTGCCAGTAGTCCTCAAGGGGACAGCCAGCCCCAGCATTTT	CASSPQGDSQPQHF
TRBV4-1	TRBJ1-2	.	.	TGCGCCAGCAGCCAAACCAGGGCGAATGGCTACACCTTC	CASSQTRANGYTF
TRBV7-9	TRBJ2-1	TRBD1	.	TGTGCCAGCAGCTTTACCGGGACAGTGTACAATGAGCAGTTCTTC	CASSFTGTVYNEQFF
TRBV2	TRBJ2-2	.	.	TGTGCCAGCAGTGAGGGGGGAGGTTGGGAGCTGTTTTTT	CASSEGGGWELFF
TRBV19	TRBJ1-6	.	.	TGTGCCAGTAGTGGGGACGCGGCCCTCCACTTT	CASSGDAALHF
TRBV9	TRBJ1-6	TRBD1	.	TGTGCCAGCAGCGCCAGGGGGACAGGGGCCCCGGTTGGTTCACCCCTCCACTTT	CASSARGTGAPVGSPLHF
TRBV7-2	TRBJ2-7	TRBD2	.	TGTGCCAGCAGGACTAGCGGGAGTTGGTACGAGCAGTACTTC	CASRTSGSWYEQYF
TRBV5-8	TRBJ1-1	.	.	TGTGCCAGCAGCTTGGCGGCTAGGGGCAACACTGAAGCTTTCTTT	CASSLAARGNTEAFF
TRBV30	TRBJ2-1	.	once	TGTGCCTGGAGCAGGGACGAGCAGTTCTTC	CAWSRDEQFF
TRBV2	TRBJ1-2	.	.	TGTGCCAGCATGGGACGGACATCCTATGGCTACACCTTC	CASMGRTSYGYTF